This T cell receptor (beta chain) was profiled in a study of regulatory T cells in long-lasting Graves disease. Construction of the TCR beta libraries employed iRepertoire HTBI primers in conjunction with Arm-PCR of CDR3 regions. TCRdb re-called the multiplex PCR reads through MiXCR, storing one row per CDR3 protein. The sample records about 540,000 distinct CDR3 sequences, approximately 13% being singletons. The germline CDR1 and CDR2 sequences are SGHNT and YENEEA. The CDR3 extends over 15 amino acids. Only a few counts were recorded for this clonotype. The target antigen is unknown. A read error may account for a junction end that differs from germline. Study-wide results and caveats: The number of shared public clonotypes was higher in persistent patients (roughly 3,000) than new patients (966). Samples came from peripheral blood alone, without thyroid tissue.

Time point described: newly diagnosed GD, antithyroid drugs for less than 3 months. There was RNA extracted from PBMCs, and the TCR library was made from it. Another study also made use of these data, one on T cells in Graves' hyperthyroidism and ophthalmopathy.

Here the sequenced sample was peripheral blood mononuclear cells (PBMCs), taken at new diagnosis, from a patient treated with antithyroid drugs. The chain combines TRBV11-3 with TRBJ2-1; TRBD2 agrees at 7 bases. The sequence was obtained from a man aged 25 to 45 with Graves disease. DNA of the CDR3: TGTGTCAGCAGTCCCGAAGGCGGGAGCGGTTATGAGCAGTTCTTC. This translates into CVSSPEGGSGYEQFF.